The rows below give T cell receptor beta chains drawn from one sample of a study of regulatory and conventional T cells in RAG deficiency. Clones were sequenced by immunoSEQ multiplex PCR, and TCRdb holds only the in-frame ones, with some missing. The sample includes about 12,000 clones, approximately 95% of them seen just once. Separately, the same data were catalogued under a study of regulatory T cells.

Sequenced: CD127- CD25+ CD4+ Tregs sorted from blood. Receptors were obtained from a human donor in good health. Each CDR3 is given without its conserved first and last residue. Fields, in order: V gene, J gene, D gene, CDR3 protein. The D gene is left open where the match is weak.

V gene: TRBV18; J gene: TRBJ1-5; D gene: TRBD1; CDR3 protein: ASSGTGNIQPQH
V gene: TRBV18; J gene: TRBJ1-5; D gene: NA; CDR3 protein: ASSPRGTGGAPQH
V gene: TRBV2; J gene: TRBJ1-2; D gene: NA; CDR3 protein: ALQGVGYT
V gene: TRBV9; J gene: TRBJ2-5; D gene: TRBD2; CDR3 protein: ASSDPGLAGGGTQY
V gene: TRBV5-4; J gene: TRBJ2-3; D gene: TRBD2; CDR3 protein: ASSSSGGAGFSQY
V gene: TRBV5-1; J gene: TRBJ2-7; D gene: TRBD1; CDR3 protein: ASSLDPGGRGEQY
V gene: TRBV2; J gene: TRBJ2-2; D gene: TRBD2; CDR3 protein: ASSPWGSGGKTGELF
V gene: TRBV4-1; J gene: TRBJ2-3; D gene: NA; CDR3 protein: ASSQARGGRTQY
V gene: TRBV9; J gene: TRBJ2-3; D gene: TRBD2; CDR3 protein: ASSVGVAGGTDTQY
V gene: TRBV7-8; J gene: TRBJ1-2; D gene: NA; CDR3 protein: ASSSLRGRTRYT
V gene: TRBV6-5; J gene: TRBJ1-1; D gene: TRBD1; CDR3 protein: ASSSHRGQNEAF
V gene: TRBV5-1; J gene: TRBJ2-3; D gene: NA; CDR3 protein: ASSYEPLRGFDTDTQY
V gene: TRBV23-1; J gene: TRBJ1-4; D gene: TRBD1; CDR3 protein: ASSKPLDRGQAGEKLF
V gene: TRBV10-2; J gene: TRBJ2-5; D gene: TRBD2; CDR3 protein: ATLGQAGGTQY
V gene: TRBV5-1; J gene: TRBJ2-7; D gene: NA; CDR3 protein: ASSSSSYEQY
V gene: TRBV19; J gene: TRBJ1-1; D gene: NA; CDR3 protein: ASRNRAGNTEAF
V gene: TRBV6-5; J gene: TRBJ1-4; D gene: NA; CDR3 protein: ASSYSGANEKLF
V gene: TRBV15; J gene: TRBJ2-7; D gene: TRBD1; CDR3 protein: ATSRGRDRGYEQY
V gene: TRBV5-4; J gene: TRBJ2-7; D gene: TRBD2; CDR3 protein: ASSLALAGASSHEQY
V gene: TRBV18; J gene: TRBJ2-2; D gene: NA; CDR3 protein: ASSPLKDTNTGELF
V gene: TRBV5-1; J gene: TRBJ1-1; D gene: TRBD1; CDR3 protein: ASSYRTGGNTEAF
V gene: TRBV5-6; J gene: TRBJ1-2; D gene: TRBD1; CDR3 protein: ASSGTADPNYGYT
V gene: TRBV2; J gene: TRBJ1-2; D gene: TRBD1; CDR3 protein: ASSSLGTGYYGYT
V gene: TRBV5-1; J gene: TRBJ2-5; D gene: TRBD2; CDR3 protein: ASSEDGGVGETQY
V gene: TRBV12-5; J gene: TRBJ2-7; D gene: TRBD1; CDR3 protein: ASGRKSGDRGNDEQY
V gene: TRBV30; J gene: TRBJ1-2; D gene: TRBD1; CDR3 protein: AWSVRKPGTGVGYT
V gene: TRBV19; J gene: TRBJ2-6; D gene: TRBD1; CDR3 protein: ASSIDRRQGGTGANVLT
V gene: TRBV6-1; J gene: TRBJ1-5; D gene: NA; CDR3 protein: ASREPGHYSNQPQH
V gene: TRBV19; J gene: TRBJ2-1; D gene: TRBD2; CDR3 protein: AGSSWTSGGRQQF
V gene: TRBV18; J gene: TRBJ2-5; D gene: NA; CDR3 protein: ASSPPEGLQETQY
V gene: TRBV5-8; J gene: TRBJ2-2; D gene: NA; CDR3 protein: ASSFPSEARTGELF
V gene: TRBV18; J gene: TRBJ1-6; D gene: TRBD1; CDR3 protein: ASSPQGAGSYNSPLH
V gene: TRBV18; J gene: TRBJ1-1; D gene: NA; CDR3 protein: ASSAGRGGNTEAF
V gene: TRBV19; J gene: TRBJ2-7; D gene: NA; CDR3 protein: ASSIAPTATYEQY
V gene: TRBV9; J gene: TRBJ1-2; D gene: TRBD1; CDR3 protein: ASSVRDSYGYT
V gene: TRBV11-2; J gene: TRBJ2-7; D gene: TRBD1; CDR3 protein: ASSSSGQFEQY
V gene: TRBV5-6; J gene: TRBJ1-1; D gene: TRBD1; CDR3 protein: ASSFAGTGGPVAF
V gene: TRBV5-1; J gene: TRBJ2-3; D gene: NA; CDR3 protein: ASSPRDSNTDTQY
V gene: TRBV7-2; J gene: TRBJ1-2; D gene: NA; CDR3 protein: ASSLGPPTGPYGYT
V gene: TRBV25-1; J gene: TRBJ1-5; D gene: NA; CDR3 protein: ASSPNLGQASNQPQH
V gene: TRBV6-5; J gene: TRBJ1-2; D gene: TRBD1; CDR3 protein: ASSYATGGNYGYT
V gene: TRBV10-3; J gene: TRBJ2-7; D gene: NA; CDR3 protein: AISERLYEQY
V gene: TRBV2; J gene: TRBJ1-2; D gene: NA; CDR3 protein: ARQGSYGYT
V gene: TRBV4-2; J gene: TRBJ1-2; D gene: NA; CDR3 protein: ASSQRMGSYGYT